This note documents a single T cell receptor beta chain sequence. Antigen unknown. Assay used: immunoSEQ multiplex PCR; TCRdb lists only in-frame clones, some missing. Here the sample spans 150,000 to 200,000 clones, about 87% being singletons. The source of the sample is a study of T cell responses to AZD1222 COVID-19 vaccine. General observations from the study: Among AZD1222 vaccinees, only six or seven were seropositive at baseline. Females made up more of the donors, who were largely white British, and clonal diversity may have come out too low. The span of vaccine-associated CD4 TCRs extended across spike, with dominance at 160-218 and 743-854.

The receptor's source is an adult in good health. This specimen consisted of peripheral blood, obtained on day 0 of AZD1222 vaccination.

The CDR3 is CASSYSQGASYEQYF. CDR3 bases: TGTGCCAGCAGTTACTCGCAGGGGGCGTCCTACGAGCAGTACTTC. The chain links TRBV6-6 to TRBJ2-7; TRBD1 agrees at 8 bases. The CDR3 spans 15 residues. Per germline, CDR1 MNHNY and CDR2 SVGAGI (reference sequence). Losses at the gene ends were 0 bases for V and 1 base for J; bases not matched to a gene: 2.